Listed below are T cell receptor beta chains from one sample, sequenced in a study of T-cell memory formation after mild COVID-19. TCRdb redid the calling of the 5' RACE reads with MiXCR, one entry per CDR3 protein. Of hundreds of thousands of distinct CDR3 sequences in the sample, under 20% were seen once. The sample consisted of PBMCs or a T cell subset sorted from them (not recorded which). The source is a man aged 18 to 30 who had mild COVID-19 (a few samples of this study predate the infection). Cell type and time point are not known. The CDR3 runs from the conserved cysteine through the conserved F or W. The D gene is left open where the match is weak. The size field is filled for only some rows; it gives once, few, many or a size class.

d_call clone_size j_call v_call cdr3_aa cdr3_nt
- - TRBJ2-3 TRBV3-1 CASSQGPAVTQYF TGTGCCAGCAGCCAAGGCCCGGCTGTTACGCAGTATTTT
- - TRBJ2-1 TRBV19 CASSLGSLNTYNEQFF TGTGCCAGTAGTCTGGGGTCTCTAAATACCTACAATGAGCAGTTCTTC
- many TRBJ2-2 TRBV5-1 CASSFGLLQRNTGELFF TGCGCCAGCAGCTTCGGACTACTGCAGAGAAACACCGGGGAGCTGTTTTTT
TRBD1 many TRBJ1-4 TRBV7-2 CASGRQGAANEKLFF TGTGCCAGCGGTCGACAGGGGGCGGCTAATGAAAAACTGTTTTTT
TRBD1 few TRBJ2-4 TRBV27 CASSQKTGTGGSWDIQYF TGTGCCAGCAGTCAAAAAACCGGGACAGGGGGCTCCTGGGACATTCAGTACTTC
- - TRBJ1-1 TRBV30 CAWSGFRGGLAFF TGTGCCTGGAGTGGCTTCAGGGGCGGGCTGGCTTTCTTT
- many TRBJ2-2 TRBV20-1 CSARDGGELFF TGCAGTGCTAGAGATGGCGGGGAGCTGTTTTTT
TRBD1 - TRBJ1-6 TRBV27 CASSPGTGRGSPLHF TGTGCCAGCAGTCCCGGGACAGGGAGGGGTTCACCCCTCCACTTT
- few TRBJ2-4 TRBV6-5 CASSSHQGNTDIQYF TGTGCCAGCAGCTCGCACCAGGGGAATACGGACATTCAGTACTTC
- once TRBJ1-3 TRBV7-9 CASSPPGPFNTIYF TGTGCCAGCAGCCCTCCGGGGCCATTTAACACCATATATTTT
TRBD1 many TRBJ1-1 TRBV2 CASTTGQLNTEAFF TGTGCCAGCACAACGGGACAGTTGAACACTGAAGCTTTCTTT
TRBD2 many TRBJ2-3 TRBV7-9 CASSLAGLATDTQYF TGTGCCAGCAGCTTAGCCGGACTAGCCACAGATACGCAGTATTTT
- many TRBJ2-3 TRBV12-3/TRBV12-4 CASSLAVHSTDTQYF TGTGCCAGCAGTTTAGCGGTACATAGCACAGATACGCAGTATTTT
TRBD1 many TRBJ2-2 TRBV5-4 CASSLALTGGRDTGELFF TGTGCCAGCAGCTTGGCCCTCACAGGGGGCAGGGACACCGGGGAGCTGTTTTTT
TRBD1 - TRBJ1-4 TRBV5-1 CASSLEGQGTEKLFF TGCGCCAGCAGCCTGGAGGGACAGGGGACGGAAAAACTGTTTTTT
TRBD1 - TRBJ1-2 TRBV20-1 CSAKGGDRGNYGYTF TGCAGTGCTAAAGGGGGGGACAGGGGGAACTATGGCTACACCTTC
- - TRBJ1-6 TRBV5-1 CASSLEHPNSPLHF TGCGCCAGCAGCTTGGAACATCCAAATTCACCCCTCCACTTT
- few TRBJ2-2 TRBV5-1 CASSLAVLSNTGELFF TGCGCCAGCAGCTTGGCGGTCTTATCCAACACCGGGGAGCTGTTTTTT
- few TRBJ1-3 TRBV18 CASSRPGRTSGNTIYF TGTGCCAGCTCACGGCCGGGACGGACCTCTGGAAACACCATATATTTT
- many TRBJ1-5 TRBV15 CATSRPPLQGIGQPQHF TGTGCCACCAGCCGACCCCCCCTACAGGGAATAGGTCAGCCCCAGCATTTT
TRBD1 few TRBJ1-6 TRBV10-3 CAISETGVNSPLHF TGTGCCATCAGTGAGACAGGGGTCAATTCACCCCTCCACTTT
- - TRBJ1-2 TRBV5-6 CASSQDMGNWGYTF TGTGCCAGCAGCCAGGACATGGGGAATTGGGGCTACACCTTC
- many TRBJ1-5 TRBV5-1 CASSLTGFDQPQHF TGCGCCAGCAGCTTAACAGGGTTCGACCAGCCCCAGCATTTT
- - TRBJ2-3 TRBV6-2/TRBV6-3 CASSAVVSFTDTQYF TGTGCCAGCAGTGCGGTAGTGTCTTTCACAGATACGCAGTATTTT
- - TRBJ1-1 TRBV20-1 CSAPRVTNTEAFF TGCAGTGCACCCCGGGTCACGAACACTGAAGCTTTCTTT
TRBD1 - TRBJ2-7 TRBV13 CASSIIGQEVYEQYF TGTGCCAGCAGCATTATCGGACAGGAGGTCTACGAGCAGTACTTC
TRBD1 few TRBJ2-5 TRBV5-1 CASSLFLQGAGETQYF TGCGCCAGCAGCTTGTTCCTGCAGGGGGCTGGGGAGACCCAGTACTTC
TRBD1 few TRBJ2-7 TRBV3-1 CASSQYGQGAGEQYF TGTGCCAGCAGCCAATACGGACAGGGGGCTGGTGAGCAGTACTTC
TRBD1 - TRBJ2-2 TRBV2 CASRDRQGAGELFF TGTGCCAGCCGGGACCGACAGGGTGCCGGGGAGCTGTTTTTT
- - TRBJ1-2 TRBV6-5 CASSYSRQYGYTF TGTGCCAGCAGTTACTCGAGACAGTATGGCTACACCTTC
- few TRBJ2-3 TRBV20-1 CSATQGWADTQYF TGCAGTGCTACCCAGGGGTGGGCAGATACGCAGTATTTT
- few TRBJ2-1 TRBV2 CARKDLGGQPEQFF TGTGCCAGAAAGGACCTGGGGGGCCAGCCTGAGCAGTTCTTC
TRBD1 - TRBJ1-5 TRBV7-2 CASSYRGRADQPQHF TGTGCCAGCAGCTACAGGGGGCGCGCCGATCAGCCCCAGCATTTT
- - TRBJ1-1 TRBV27 CASSSGQIYTEAFF TGTGCCAGCAGTTCCGGACAGATTTACACTGAGGCTTTCTTT
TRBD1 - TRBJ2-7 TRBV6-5 CASRRRQGGSYEQYF TGTGCCAGCAGGCGCCGACAGGGTGGCTCCTACGAGCAGTACTTC
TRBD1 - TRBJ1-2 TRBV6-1 CASSSDRVGYGYTF TGTGCCAGCAGCTCGGACAGGGTGGGCTATGGCTACACCTTC
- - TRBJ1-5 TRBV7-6 CASSPMFGPQHF TGTGCCAGCAGCCCGATGTTTGGGCCCCAGCATTTT
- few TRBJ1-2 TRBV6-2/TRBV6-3 CASSQQDGGYGYTF TGTGCCAGCAGCCAGCAGGACGGAGGCTATGGCTACACCTTC
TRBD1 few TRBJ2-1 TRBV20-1 CSAQTGGDEQFF TGCAGTGCACAGACAGGGGGCGATGAGCAGTTCTTC
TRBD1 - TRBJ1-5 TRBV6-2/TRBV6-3 CASHDRVNQPQHF TGTGCCAGCCACGACAGGGTCAATCAGCCCCAGCATTTT
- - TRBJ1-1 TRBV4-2 CASSQAPGENTEAFF TGTGCCAGCAGCCAAGCCCCGGGGGAGAACACTGAAGCTTTCTTT
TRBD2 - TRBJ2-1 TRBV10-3 CAISDPTLAGHNEQFF TGTGCCATCAGTGATCCTACCCTAGCGGGGCACAATGAGCAGTTCTTC
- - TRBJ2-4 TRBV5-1 CASSLVGAGGVAKNIQYF TGCGCCAGCAGCTTGGTTGGGGCCGGGGGTGTTGCCAAAAACATTCAGTACTTC
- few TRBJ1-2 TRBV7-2 CASSIRQRSNYGYTF TGTGCCAGCAGCATTCGACAGAGATCTAACTATGGCTACACCTTC
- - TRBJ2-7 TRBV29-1 CSGGSGSSYEQYF TGCAGCGGGGGGTCAGGGAGTTCCTACGAGCAGTACTTC
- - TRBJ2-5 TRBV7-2 CASSLGRETTQYF TGTGCCAGCAGCTTAGGGAGGGAGACGACCCAGTACTTC
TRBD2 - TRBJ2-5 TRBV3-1 CVVAGHATETQYF TGTGTAGTAGCGGGCCATGCCACGGAGACCCAGTACTTC
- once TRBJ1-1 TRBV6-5 CASTKYTEAFF TGTGCCAGCACCAAATACACTGAAGCTTTCTTT
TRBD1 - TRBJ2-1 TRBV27 CASSFWGDRGNEQFF TGTGCCAGCAGTTTTTGGGGGGACAGGGGGAATGAGCAGTTCTTC
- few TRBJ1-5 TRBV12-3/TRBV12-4 CASNLGPRAGQPQHF TGTGCCAGCAACCTAGGTCCAAGGGCAGGTCAGCCCCAGCATTTT
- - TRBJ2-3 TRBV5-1 CASSLALVGTGGTDTQYF TGCGCCAGCAGCTTAGCCCTCGTAGGGACTGGAGGCACAGATACGCAGTATTTT
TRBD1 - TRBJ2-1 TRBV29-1 CSVMTGMGEQFF TGCAGCGTCATGACAGGGATGGGTGAGCAGTTCTTC
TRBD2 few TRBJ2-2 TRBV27 CASRRLASNTGELFF TGTGCCAGCCGCAGACTAGCATCGAACACCGGGGAGCTGTTTTTT
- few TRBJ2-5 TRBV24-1 CATSDPGEIRETQYF TGTGCCACCAGTGACCCGGGGGAGATAAGAGAGACCCAGTACTTC